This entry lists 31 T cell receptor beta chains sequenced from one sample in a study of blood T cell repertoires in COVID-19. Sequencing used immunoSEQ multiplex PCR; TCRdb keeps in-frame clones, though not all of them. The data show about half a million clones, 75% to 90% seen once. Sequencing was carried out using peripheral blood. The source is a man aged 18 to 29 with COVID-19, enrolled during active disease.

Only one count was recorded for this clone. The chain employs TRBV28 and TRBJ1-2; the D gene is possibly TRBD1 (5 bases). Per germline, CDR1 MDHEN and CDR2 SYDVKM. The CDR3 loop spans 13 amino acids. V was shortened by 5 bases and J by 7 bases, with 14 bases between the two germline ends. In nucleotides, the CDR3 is TGTGCCAGCAGTCCGCGGTGGGGGGGTGGCTACACCTTC. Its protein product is CASSPRWGGGYTF.

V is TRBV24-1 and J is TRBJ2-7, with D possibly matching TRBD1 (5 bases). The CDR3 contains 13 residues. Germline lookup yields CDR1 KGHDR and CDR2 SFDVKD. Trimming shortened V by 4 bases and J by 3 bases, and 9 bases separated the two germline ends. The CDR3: CATSDGHNYEQYF. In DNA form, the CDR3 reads TGTGCCACCAGTGACGGACATAACTACGAGCAGTACTTC.

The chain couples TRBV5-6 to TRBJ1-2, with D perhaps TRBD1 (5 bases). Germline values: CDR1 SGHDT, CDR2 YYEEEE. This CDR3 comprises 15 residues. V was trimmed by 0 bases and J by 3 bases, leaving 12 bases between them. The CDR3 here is CASSLAGDLDYGYTF. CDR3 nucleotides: TGTGCCAGCAGCTTGGCGGGGGATTTGGACTATGGCTACACCTTC.

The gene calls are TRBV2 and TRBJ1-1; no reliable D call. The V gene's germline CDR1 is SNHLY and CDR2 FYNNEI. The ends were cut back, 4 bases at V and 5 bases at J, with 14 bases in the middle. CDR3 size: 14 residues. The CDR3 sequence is CASSVRGVLTEAFF. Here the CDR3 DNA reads TGTGCCAGCAGTGTTCGGGGAGTATTAACTGAAGCTTTCTTT.

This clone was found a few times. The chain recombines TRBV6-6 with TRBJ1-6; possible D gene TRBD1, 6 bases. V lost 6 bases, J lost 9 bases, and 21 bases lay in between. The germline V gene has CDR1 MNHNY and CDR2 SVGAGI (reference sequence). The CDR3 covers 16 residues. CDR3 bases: TGTGCCAGCAGCCGGGGCCGGGACACCGATGGTTCACCCCTCCACTTT. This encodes CASSRGRDTDGSPLHF.

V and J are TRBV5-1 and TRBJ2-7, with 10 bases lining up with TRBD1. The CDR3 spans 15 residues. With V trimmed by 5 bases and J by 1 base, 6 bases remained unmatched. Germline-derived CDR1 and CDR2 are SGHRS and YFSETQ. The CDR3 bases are TGCGCCAGCAGGGCCGGGACAGGGGTTTCCTACGAGCAGTACTTC. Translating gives CASRAGTGVSYEQYF.

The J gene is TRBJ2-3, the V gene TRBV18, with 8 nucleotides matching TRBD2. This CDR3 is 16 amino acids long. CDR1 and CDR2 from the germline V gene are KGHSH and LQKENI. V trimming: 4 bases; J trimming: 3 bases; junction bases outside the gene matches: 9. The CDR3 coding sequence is TGTGCCAGCTCACACCTAGCGGGCCTACCTACAGATACGCAGTATTTT. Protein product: CASSHLAGLPTDTQYF.

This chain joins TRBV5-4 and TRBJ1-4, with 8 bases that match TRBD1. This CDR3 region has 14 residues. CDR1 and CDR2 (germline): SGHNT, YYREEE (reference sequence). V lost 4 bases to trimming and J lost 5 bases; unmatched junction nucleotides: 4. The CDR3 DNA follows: TGTGCCAGCAGCAAGGACAGGGAAAATGAAAAACTGTTTTTT. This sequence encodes CASSKDRENEKLFF.

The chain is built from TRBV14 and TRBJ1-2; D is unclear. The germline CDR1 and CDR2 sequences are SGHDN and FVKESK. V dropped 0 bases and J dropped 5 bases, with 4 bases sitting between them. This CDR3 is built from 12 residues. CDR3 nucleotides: TGTGCCAGCAGCCAAGACCGGTATGGCTACACCTTC. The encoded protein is CASSQDRYGYTF.

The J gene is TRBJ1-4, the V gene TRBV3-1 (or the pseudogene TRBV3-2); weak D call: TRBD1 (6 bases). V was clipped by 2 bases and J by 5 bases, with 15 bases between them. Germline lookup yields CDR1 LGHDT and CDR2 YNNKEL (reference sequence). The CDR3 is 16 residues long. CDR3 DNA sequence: TGTGCCAGCAGCCAAATGGGGGCGAGGAGCAATGAAAAACTGTTTTTT. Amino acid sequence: CASSQMGARSNEKLFF.

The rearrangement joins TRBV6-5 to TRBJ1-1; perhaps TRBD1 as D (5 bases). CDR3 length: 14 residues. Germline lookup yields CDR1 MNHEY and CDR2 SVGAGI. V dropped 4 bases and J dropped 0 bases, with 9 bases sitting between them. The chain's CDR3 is CASSLTVLNTEAFF. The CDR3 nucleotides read TGTGCCAGCAGTTTGACAGTTCTGAACACTGAAGCTTTCTTT.

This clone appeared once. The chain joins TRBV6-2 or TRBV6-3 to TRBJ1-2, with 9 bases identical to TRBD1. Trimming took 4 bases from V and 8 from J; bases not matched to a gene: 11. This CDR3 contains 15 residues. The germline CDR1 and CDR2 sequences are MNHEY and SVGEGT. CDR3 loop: CASSSLIWTGEGYTF. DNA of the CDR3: TGTGCCAGCAGTTCGCTTATCTGGACAGGGGAGGGCTACACCTTC.

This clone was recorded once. This chain's CDR3 is CASSFLGGAQETQYF. The CDR3 DNA sequence: TGTGCCAGCAGTTTCCTGGGCGGGGCGCAAGAGACCCAGTACTTC. V usage is TRBV27 and J usage is TRBJ2-5, with a possible D match to TRBD2 (6 bases). Trimming took off 3 bases at V and 2 bases at J, with 13 bases between the two ends. The CDR3 runs to 15 residues. Per the germline V gene, CDR1 is MNHEY and CDR2 is SMNVEV (reference sequence).

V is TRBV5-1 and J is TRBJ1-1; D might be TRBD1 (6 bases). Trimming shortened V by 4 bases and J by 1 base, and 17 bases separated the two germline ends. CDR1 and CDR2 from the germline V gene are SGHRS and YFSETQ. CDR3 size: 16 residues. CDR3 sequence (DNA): TGCGCCAGCAGCCCCATTATGCAGACAGGGAACACTGAAGCTTTCTTT. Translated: CASSPIMQTGNTEAFF. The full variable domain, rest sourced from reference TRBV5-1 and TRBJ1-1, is KAGVTQTPRYLIKTRGQQVTLSCSPISGHRSVSWYQQTPGQGLQFLFEYFSETQRNKGNFPGRFSGRQFSNSRSEMNVSTLELGDSALYLCASSPIMQTGNTEAFFGQGTRLTVV.

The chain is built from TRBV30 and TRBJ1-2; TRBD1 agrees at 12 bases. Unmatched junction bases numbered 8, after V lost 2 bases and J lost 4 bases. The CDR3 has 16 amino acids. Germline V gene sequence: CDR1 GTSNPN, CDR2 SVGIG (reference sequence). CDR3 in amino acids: CAWSIHGTGGGYGYTF. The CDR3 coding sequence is TGTGCCTGGAGTATCCACGGGACAGGGGGCGGCTATGGCTACACCTTC.

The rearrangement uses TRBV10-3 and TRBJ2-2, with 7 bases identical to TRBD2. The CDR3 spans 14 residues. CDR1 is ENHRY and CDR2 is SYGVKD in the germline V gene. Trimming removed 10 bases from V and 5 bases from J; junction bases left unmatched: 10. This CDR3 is CASASGESTGELFF. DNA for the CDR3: TGTGCCAGCGCTAGCGGAGAAAGTACCGGGGAGCTGTTTTTT.

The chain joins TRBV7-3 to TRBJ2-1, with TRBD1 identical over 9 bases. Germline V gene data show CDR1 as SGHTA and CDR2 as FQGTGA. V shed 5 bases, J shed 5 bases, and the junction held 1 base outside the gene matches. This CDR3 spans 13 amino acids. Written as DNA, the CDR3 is TGTGCCAGCAGCGGGACAGGGAACAATGAGCAGTTCTTC. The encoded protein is CASSGTGNNEQFF.

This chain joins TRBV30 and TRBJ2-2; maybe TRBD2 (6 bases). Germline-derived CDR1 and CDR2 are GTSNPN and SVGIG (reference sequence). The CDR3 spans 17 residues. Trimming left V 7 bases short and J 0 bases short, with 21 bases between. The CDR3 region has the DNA TGTGCCTTACCTCTCCCGGGTAGCGGAGCGAACACCGGGGAGCTGTTTTTT. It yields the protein CALPLPGSGANTGELFF.

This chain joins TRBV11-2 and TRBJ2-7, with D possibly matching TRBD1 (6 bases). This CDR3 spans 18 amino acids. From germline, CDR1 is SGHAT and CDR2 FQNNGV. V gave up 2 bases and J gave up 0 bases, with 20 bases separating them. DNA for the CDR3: TGTGCCAGCAGCTTAAGGGGGTTCGGTGGGGGTGTCTCCTACGAGCAGTACTTC. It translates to CASSLRGFGGGVSYEQYF.

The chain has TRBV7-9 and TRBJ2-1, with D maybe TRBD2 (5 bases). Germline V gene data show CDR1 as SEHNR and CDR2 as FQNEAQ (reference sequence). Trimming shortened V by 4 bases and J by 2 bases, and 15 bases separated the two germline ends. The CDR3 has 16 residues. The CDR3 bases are TGTGCCAGCAGCTCCCAGCCCCTAGCTACCTACAATGAGCAGTTCTTC. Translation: CASSSQPLATYNEQFF. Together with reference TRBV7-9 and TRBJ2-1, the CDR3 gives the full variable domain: DTGVSQNPRHKITKRGQNVTFRCDPISEHNRLYWYRQTLGQGPEFLTYFQNEAQLEKSRLLSDRFSAERPKGSFSTLEIQRTEQGDSAMYLCASSSQPLATYNEQFFGPGTRLTVL.

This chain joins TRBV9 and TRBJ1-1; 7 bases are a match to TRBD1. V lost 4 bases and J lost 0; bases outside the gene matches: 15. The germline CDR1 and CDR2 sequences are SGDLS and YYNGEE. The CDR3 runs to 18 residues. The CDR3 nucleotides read TGTGCCAGCAGCCCAGGGGGAAGTTTGTTCCCTATGAACACTGAAGCTTTCTTT. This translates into CASSPGGSLFPMNTEAFF.

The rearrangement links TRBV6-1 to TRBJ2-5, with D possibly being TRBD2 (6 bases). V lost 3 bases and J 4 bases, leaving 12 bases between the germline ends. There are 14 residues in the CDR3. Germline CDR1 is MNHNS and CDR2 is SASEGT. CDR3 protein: CASSERESPETQYF. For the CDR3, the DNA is TGTGCCAGCAGTGAGCGGGAAAGTCCAGAGACCCAGTACTTC.

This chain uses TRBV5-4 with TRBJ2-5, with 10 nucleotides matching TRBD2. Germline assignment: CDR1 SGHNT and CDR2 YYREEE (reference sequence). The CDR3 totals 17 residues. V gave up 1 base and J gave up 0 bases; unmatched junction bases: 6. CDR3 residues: CASSLLAGVKHQETQYF. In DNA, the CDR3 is TGTGCCAGCAGCTTGCTAGCGGGAGTGAAGCACCAAGAGACCCAGTACTTC.

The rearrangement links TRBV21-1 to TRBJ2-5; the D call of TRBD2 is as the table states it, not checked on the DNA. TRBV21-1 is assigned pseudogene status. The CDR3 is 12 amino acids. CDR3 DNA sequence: TGTGCCCCTGGACTAACCCAGGAGACCCAGTACTTC. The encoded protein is CAPGLTQETQYF.

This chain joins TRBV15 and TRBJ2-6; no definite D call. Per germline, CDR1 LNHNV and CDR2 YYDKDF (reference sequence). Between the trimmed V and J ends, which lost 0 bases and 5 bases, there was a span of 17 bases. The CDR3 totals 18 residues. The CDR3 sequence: CATSREGHRPGWANVLTF. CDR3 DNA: TGTGCCACCAGCAGAGAGGGCCACCGCCCCGGTTGGGCCAACGTCCTGACTTTC.

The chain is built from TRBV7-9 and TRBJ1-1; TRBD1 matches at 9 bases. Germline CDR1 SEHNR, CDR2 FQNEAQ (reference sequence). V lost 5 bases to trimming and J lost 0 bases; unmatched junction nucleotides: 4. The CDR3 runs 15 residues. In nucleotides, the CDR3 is TGTGCCAGCAGCGAAGGGACAGGGTTGAACACTGAAGCTTTCTTT. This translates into CASSEGTGLNTEAFF.

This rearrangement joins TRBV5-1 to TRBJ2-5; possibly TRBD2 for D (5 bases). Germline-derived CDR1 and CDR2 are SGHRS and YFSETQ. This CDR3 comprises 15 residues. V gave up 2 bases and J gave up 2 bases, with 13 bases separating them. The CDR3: CASSLVPGRQETQYF. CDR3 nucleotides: TGCGCCAGCAGCTTAGTCCCGGGAAGGCAAGAGACCCAGTACTTC.

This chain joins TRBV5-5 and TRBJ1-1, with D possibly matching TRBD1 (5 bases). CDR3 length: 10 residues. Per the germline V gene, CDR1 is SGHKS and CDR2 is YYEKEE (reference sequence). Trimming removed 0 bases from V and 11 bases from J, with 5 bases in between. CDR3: CASSLEGAFF. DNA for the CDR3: TGTGCCAGCAGCTTGGAGGGGGCTTTCTTT.

In nucleotides, the CDR3 is TGTGCCAGCAGCCGGCCCGGGACAGGGAACGGCTACACCTTC. Protein sequence: CASSRPGTGNGYTF. The chain employs TRBV7-9 and TRBJ1-2; TRBD1 agrees at 9 bases. The CDR3 runs to 14 residues. Trimming took 5 bases from V and 8 from J; bases not matched to a gene: 9. Germline lookup yields CDR1 SEHNR and CDR2 FQNEAQ (reference sequence).

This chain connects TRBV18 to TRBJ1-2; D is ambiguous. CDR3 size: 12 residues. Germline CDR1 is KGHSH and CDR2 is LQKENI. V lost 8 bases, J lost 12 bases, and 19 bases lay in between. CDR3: CASRDTVNNHTF. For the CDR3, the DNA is TGTGCCAGCCGAGACACGGTGAACAATCACACCTTC.

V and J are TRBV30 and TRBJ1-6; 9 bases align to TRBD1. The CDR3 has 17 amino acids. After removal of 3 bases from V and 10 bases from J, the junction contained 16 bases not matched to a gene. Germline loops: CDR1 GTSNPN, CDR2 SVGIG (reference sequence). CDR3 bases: TGTGCCTGGAGACCGGGACAGGGCAATTACTTGATCTCACCCCTCCACTTT. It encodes CAWRPGQGNYLISPLHF.